The next 2 T cell receptor beta chains were all read from a single sample in a study of OX40 agonist ivuxolimab in advanced cancers. Data came from immunoSEQ multiplex PCR; TCRdb stores just in-frame clones and leaves some out. The sample holds about 76,000 clones, 85% seen once. The starting material was CD4+ or CD8+ T cells sorted from blood, obtained in a trial of the OX40 agonist ivuxolimab. The receptors stem from an adult with an advanced solid tumor such as melanoma, head and neck, liver or kidney cancer.

This clone ranks as medium-sized. V gene TRBV6-5 combines with J gene TRBJ1-2; D is ambiguous. Germline loops: CDR1 MNHEY, CDR2 SVGAGI. Trimming took off 6 bases at V and 0 bases at J, with 11 bases between the two ends. The CDR3 runs 14 residues. CDR3 DNA: TGTGCCAGCAGCCGCGGCCCCCCTAACTATGGCTACACCTTC. It codes for CASSRGPPNYGYTF.

V usage is TRBV5-1 and J usage is TRBJ1-5, with D possibly TRBD1 on 5 matching bases. Looked up from germline, CDR1 is SGHRS and CDR2 is YFSETQ. The CDR3 length is 14 residues. Trimming stripped 0 bases from V and 4 bases from J, with 8 bases between. The CDR3 nucleotides read TGCGCCAGCAGCTTGGGAGGGGAGAATCAGCCCCAGCATTTT. This gives the protein CASSLGGENQPQHF.